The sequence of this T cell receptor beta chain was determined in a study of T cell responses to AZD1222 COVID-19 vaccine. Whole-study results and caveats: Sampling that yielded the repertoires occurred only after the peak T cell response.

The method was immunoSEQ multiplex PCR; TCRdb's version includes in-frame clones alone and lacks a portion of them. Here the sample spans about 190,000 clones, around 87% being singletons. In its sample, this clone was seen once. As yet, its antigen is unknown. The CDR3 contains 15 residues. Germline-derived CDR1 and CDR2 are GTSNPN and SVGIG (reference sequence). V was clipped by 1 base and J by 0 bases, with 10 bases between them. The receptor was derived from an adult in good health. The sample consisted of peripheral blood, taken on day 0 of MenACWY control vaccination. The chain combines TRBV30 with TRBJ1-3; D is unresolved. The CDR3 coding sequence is TGTGCCTGGAGTGACCCCAGGAGCTCTGGAAACACCATATATTTT. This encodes CAWSDPRSSGNTIYF.